The 5 T cell receptor beta chains in this list originate from one sample, sequenced in a study of early T cells in non-severe SARS-CoV-2 infection. TCRdb passed the 5' RACE reads through MiXCR, listing each CDR3 protein once. The profile shows tens of thousands of distinct CDR3 sequences, less than 8.5% of them singletons. The sample consisted of whole blood. These receptors all come from an adult who was a healthcare worker with PCR-confirmed SARS-CoV-2 infection or an uninfected control (not recorded which).

This clonotype was observed a handful of times. The chain couples TRBV6-1 to TRBJ2-7, with D hard to call. V was clipped by 7 bases and J by 0 bases, with 10 bases between them. This CDR3 is 13 amino acids long. Germline assignment: CDR1 MNHNS and CDR2 SASEGT. In DNA, the CDR3 is TGTGCCAGCATCCTGAGTAGCTCCTACGAGCAGTACTTC. This encodes CASILSSSYEQYF.

This clonotype appeared many times. For the CDR3, the DNA is TGTGCCAGCAGTTTTAGGTGGAACTATGGCTACACCTTC. This sequence encodes CASSFRWNYGYTF. The V gene is TRBV12-3 or TRBV12-4, the J gene TRBJ1-2; D ambiguous. Trimming left V 3 bases short and J 2 bases short, with 7 bases between. The CDR3 contains 13 residues.

This clonotype was seen many times. V gene TRBV29-1 combines with J gene TRBJ2-1; D uncertain. Germline V CDR1 and CDR2: SQVTM, ANQGSEA. The CDR3 is 13 residues long. DNA of the CDR3: TGCAGTGGAACCTGGAGCTCCTACAATGAGCAGTTCTTC. It encodes CSGTWSSYNEQFF.

The genes are TRBV11-3 and TRBJ2-5, with D tentatively TRBD2 (6 bases). There are 15 residues in the CDR3. The V end was cut by 5 bases, the J end by 2 bases, with 15 bases between. In germline, CDR1 is SGHNT, CDR2 YENEEA. The CDR3 loop is CASSPQGLGQETQYF. In DNA, the CDR3 is TGTGCCAGCAGCCCCCAGGGACTCGGACAAGAGACCCAGTACTTC. The full variable domain, with the rest looked up from reference TRBV11-3 and TRBJ2-5, is EAGVVQSPRYKIIEKKQPVAFWCNPISGHNTLYWYLQNLGQGPELLIRYENEEAVDDSQLPKDRFSAERLKGVDSTLKIQPAELGDSAVYLCASSPQGLGQETQYFGPGTRLLVL.

This clonotype was seen a few times. The V and J genes are TRBV4-3 and TRBJ1-4; the D gene is possibly TRBD1 (5 bases). This CDR3 is built from 15 residues. Germline V lookup: CDR1 LGHNA, CDR2 YSLEER. V was clipped by 4 bases and J by 8 bases, with 17 bases between them. The CDR3 DNA sequence: TGCGCCAGCAGCCGATTGTGGGACGGAGGGGAAAAACTGTTTTTT. Amino acids: CASSRLWDGGEKLFF.